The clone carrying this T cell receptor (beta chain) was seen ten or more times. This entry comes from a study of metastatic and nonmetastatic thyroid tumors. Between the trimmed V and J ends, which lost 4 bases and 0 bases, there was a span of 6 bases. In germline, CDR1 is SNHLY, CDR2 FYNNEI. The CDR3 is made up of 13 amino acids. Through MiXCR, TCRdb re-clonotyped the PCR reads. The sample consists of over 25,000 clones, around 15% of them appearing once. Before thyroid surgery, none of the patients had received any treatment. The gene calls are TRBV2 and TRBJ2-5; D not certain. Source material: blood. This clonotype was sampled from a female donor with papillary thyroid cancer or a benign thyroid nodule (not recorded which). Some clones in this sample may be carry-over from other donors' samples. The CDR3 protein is CASSARNQETQYF. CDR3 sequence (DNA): TGTGCCAGCAGTGCCAGAAACCAAGAGACCCAGTACTTC.